The T cell receptor (beta chain) under discussion was sequenced for a study of T cell clonotyping in hematopoietic cell transplantation. Study results and caveats: Recipient TCR diversity dropped after transplant; expanded clonotypes rose from day 30 to 180. Few recipient clonotypes overlapped donors; over 95% were de novo at given depth. Graft donor and pretransplant recipient Inverse Simpson Index values predicted broader posttransplant TCR diversity.

About this clone itself: Its target is not known.

The ends were cut back, 5 bases at V and 4 bases at J, with 21 bases in the middle. CDR1 and CDR2 (germline): SGDLS, YYNGEE. The CDR3 covers 16 residues. Libraries were prepared by immunoSEQ multiplex PCR; TCRdb keeps only in-frame clonotypes and omits some of them. The sample consists of about 27,000 clones, 95% of them appearing once. Sequences were obtained from peripheral blood mononuclear cells. The gene calls are TRBV9 and TRBJ1-2, with TRBD1 as a possible D gene (5 bases). The sequence derives from a man aged 50 to 59 in good health. Some clones in this sample may be carry-over from other donors' samples. CDR3 residues: CASSRAGSFLSYGYTF. CDR3 in DNA: TGTGCCAGCAGTCGGGCAGGGAGCTTCCTATCCTATGGCTACACCTTC.